One sample yielded the 25 T cell receptor beta chains listed below, sequenced in a study of STAT3 mutations in large granular lymphocyte leukemia. Study findings and constraints: At least one immunodominant TCR beta clonotype appeared in every T-cell large granular lymphocyte leukemia patient.

This table comes from immunoSEQ multiplex PCR, and its TCRdb copy is limited to in-frame clones, with some not included. This table lists almost 2,500 clones. What these receptors recognize is not known. The sequenced material came from PBMCs. The receptors derive from a human donor with T large granular lymphocyte leukemia. The donor label of this sample is uncertain. Some clones in this sample may be carry-over from other donors' samples.

About this clone itself: This is likely a read error, given that the CDR3 carries no conserved phenylalanine or tryptophan at its end. Because the CDR3's place on the DNA is in doubt, the DNA is left out and the CDR3 is given as listed by TCRdb. This sequence joins TRBV10-3 and TRBJ1-2; the listed D gene, TRBD1, was not tested against the DNA. The germline CDR1 and CDR2 sequences are ENHRY and SYGVKD. The CDR3 is 10 residues long, ends included. The chain's CDR3 is CAISDEGRYG.

To note about this clone: Because the CDR3 is missing its conserved closing phenylalanine or tryptophan, this is likely a read error. It is unclear where the CDR3 begins or ends on the DNA, so no DNA is shown, and the CDR3 is as TCRdb lists it. The rearrangement links TRBV5-1 to TRBJ1-2; TRBD1, the table's D call, lacks a check against the DNA. Inclusive of both ends, the CDR3 amounts to 12 amino acids. Looked up from germline, CDR1 is SGHRS and CDR2 is YFSETQ. This CDR3 is CASSLALTGNYG.

Points on this clone: The final CDR3 position lacks the conserved phenylalanine or tryptophan, pointing to a likely read error. No DNA is shown, since the ends of the CDR3 on it are uncertain; the CDR3 is the one TCRdb lists. The chain uses TRBV7-6 and TRBJ1-1. In germline, CDR1 is SGHVS, CDR2 FNYEAQ. The CDR3 spans 10 residues, counting both ends. The CDR3 sequence is CASSLGGATE.

Note on this clone: The final CDR3 position lacks the conserved phenylalanine or tryptophan, pointing to a likely read error. Because the CDR3's place on the DNA is in doubt, the DNA is left out and the CDR3 is given as listed by TCRdb. V usage is TRBV19 and J usage is TRBJ1-1. Germline lookup yields CDR1 LNHDA and CDR2 SQIVND (reference sequence). The CDR3 extends over 10 residues, inclusive of both ends. The CDR3 sequence is CASSYGWDTE.

A note on this clone: The conserved final phenylalanine or tryptophan is absent from the CDR3, which likely points to a read error. It is unclear where the CDR3 begins or ends on the DNA, so no DNA is shown, and the CDR3 is as TCRdb lists it. The chain carries TRBV18 and TRBJ1-2; the tabulated D call, TRBD1, remains unverified against the DNA. In germline, CDR1 is KGHSH, CDR2 LQKENI. The CDR3 is 12 residues long, ends included. CDR3 sequence reads: CASSPGTERGLG.

As concerns this clone: The CDR3 end shows no conserved phenylalanine or tryptophan, and so a read error is likely. The DNA is left out, because the CDR3 cannot be placed on it with certainty; the CDR3 is given as TCRdb lists it. The J gene is TRBJ2-7, the V gene TRBV20-1; the table's D call TRBD1 went unverified against the DNA. The CDR3 is 9 residues long, ends included. Germline loops: CDR1 DFQATT, CDR2 SNEGSKA (reference sequence). The CDR3 spells CSAREPPYE.

On this clone itself: Lacking the conserved final phenylalanine or tryptophan, this CDR3 likely reflects a read error. The DNA is omitted, as the CDR3 cannot be located on it reliably, and the CDR3 follows TCRdb's listing. The chain combines TRBV18 with TRBJ1-3. From germline, CDR1 is KGHSH and CDR2 LQKENI. With termini counted, the CDR3 has 13 amino acids. CDR3 amino acids: CASSPALVASGNT.

As concerns this clone: The CDR3 end shows no conserved phenylalanine or tryptophan, and so a read error is likely. The DNA is left out, because the CDR3 cannot be placed on it with certainty; the CDR3 is given as TCRdb lists it. The chain links TRBV7-9 to TRBJ2-7; TRBD2 reflects the table's D call only, with no check against the DNA. With termini counted, the CDR3 has 12 amino acids. Germline lookup yields CDR1 SEHNR and CDR2 FQNEAQ (reference sequence). The chain's CDR3 is CASSLGKGGVHE.

On this clone itself: The CDR3 end shows no conserved phenylalanine or tryptophan, and so a read error is likely. The DNA is left out, because the CDR3 cannot be placed on it with certainty; the CDR3 is given as TCRdb lists it. The chain recombines TRBV7-2 with TRBJ2-1; the D call TRBD1 from the table was never checked on the DNA. Germline V gene lookup returns CDR1 SGHTA and CDR2 FQGNSA. The CDR3 is 9 residues long, counting both termini. CDR3: CASSLGANE.

Comment on this clone: Because the CDR3 is missing its conserved closing phenylalanine or tryptophan, this is likely a read error. No DNA is shown, since the ends of the CDR3 on it are uncertain; the CDR3 is the one TCRdb lists. The J gene is TRBJ2-3, the V gene TRBV19; TRBD2, the D gene given by the table, was not confirmed from the DNA. Inclusive of both ends, the CDR3 amounts to 14 amino acids. Per the germline V gene, CDR1 is LNHDA and CDR2 is SQIVND (reference sequence). The CDR3 loop is CASSIIPSATSTDT.

As concerns this clone: This CDR3 is missing its conserved last phenylalanine or tryptophan, likely due to a read error. The DNA is omitted, as the CDR3 cannot be located on it reliably, and the CDR3 follows TCRdb's listing. This chain uses TRBV10-3 with TRBJ2-3; no check of the table's D call, TRBD2, against the DNA was made. The CDR3 totals 13 residues, both ends included. Germline-derived CDR1 and CDR2 are ENHRY and SYGVKD. CDR3: CAISESTRDLADT.

Notes on this clone: Because it lacks the conserved phenylalanine or tryptophan at the end, this CDR3 is likely a read error. The DNA is left out, because the CDR3 cannot be placed on it with certainty; the CDR3 is given as TCRdb lists it. This chain's CDR3 is CPSSQDLPGVPYNE. The V call is TRBV4-1, the J call TRBJ2-1; TRBD1 reflects the table's D call only, with no check against the DNA. CDR1 is MGHRA and CDR2 is YSYEKL in the germline V gene. Counting both end residues, the CDR3 totals 14 amino acids.

Regarding this clone: No conserved phenylalanine or tryptophan ends this CDR3, so it is likely a read error. The limits of the CDR3 on the DNA are not certain, so only TCRdb's listed CDR3 is given. The chain uses TRBV5-1 and TRBJ2-3; the listed D gene, TRBD2, was not tested against the DNA. Germline values: CDR1 SGHRS, CDR2 YFSETQ. The length of the CDR3 is 12 amino acids, counting both ends. CDR3 in amino acids: CASSLTSGYTDT.

Concerning this clone itself: Here the CDR3 omits its conserved ending phenylalanine or tryptophan, so a read error is the likely source. Because the CDR3's place on the DNA is in doubt, the DNA is left out and the CDR3 is given as listed by TCRdb. The chain uses TRBV5-1 and TRBJ2-1; TRBD2, as called in the table, went unchecked against the DNA. The germline V gene encodes CDR1 SGHRS and CDR2 YFSETQ. A total of 16 residues make up the CDR3, ends included. The CDR3 loop is CASSPVGTSGGPSYNE.

As concerns this clone: In this CDR3 the conserved last residue, phenylalanine or tryptophan, is missing, so a read error is likely. The DNA is omitted, as the CDR3 cannot be located on it reliably, and the CDR3 follows TCRdb's listing. This chain joins TRBV2 and TRBJ1-1; the D segment call TRBD1 is taken from the table without a DNA check. The CDR3 length equals 11 residues, ends included. CDR1 is SNHLY, CDR2 FYNNEI, per germline. The CDR3 protein is CASTAASMNTE.

In regard to this clone: This CDR3 is missing its conserved last phenylalanine or tryptophan, likely due to a read error. Because the CDR3's place on the DNA is in doubt, the DNA is left out and the CDR3 is given as listed by TCRdb. The chain recombines TRBV11-3 with TRBJ2-1; the table's D call TRBD1 went unverified against the DNA. The CDR3 is 10 residues long, ends included. Germline V gives CDR1 SGHNT, CDR2 YENEEA. The CDR3 sequence is CASTPSSYNE.

Worth noting for this clone: As the CDR3 is not closed by the conserved phenylalanine or tryptophan, this likely results from a read error. The DNA is left out, because the CDR3 cannot be placed on it with certainty; the CDR3 is given as TCRdb lists it. V is TRBV19 and J is TRBJ2-2; TRBD2, the D gene given by the table, was not confirmed from the DNA. The CDR3 sequence runs 13 residues, both termini included. Germline assignment: CDR1 LNHDA and CDR2 SQIVND (reference sequence). The chain's CDR3 is CASSIGSGRVTGE.

In the case of this clone: A read error is likely, as this CDR3 ends without the conserved phenylalanine or tryptophan. No DNA is shown, since the ends of the CDR3 on it are uncertain; the CDR3 is the one TCRdb lists. The chain uses TRBV27 and TRBJ2-1; TRBD1, the table's D call, was not compared with the DNA. The CDR3 has 11 amino acids, counting both end residues. The V gene's germline CDR1 is MNHEY and CDR2 SMNVEV (reference sequence). CDR3 loop: CASSLSQGWNE.

To note about this clone: In this CDR3 the conserved last residue, phenylalanine or tryptophan, is missing, so a read error is likely. The limits of the CDR3 on the DNA are not certain, so only TCRdb's listed CDR3 is given. The V call is TRBV19, the J call TRBJ1-1; the table's D call TRBD1 went unverified against the DNA. Germline CDR1 and CDR2: LNHDA and SQIVND (reference sequence). A total of 11 residues make up the CDR3, ends included. This CDR3 is CASSTATGMAE.

Comment on this clone: Because it lacks the conserved phenylalanine or tryptophan at the end, this CDR3 is likely a read error. No DNA is shown, since the ends of the CDR3 on it are uncertain; the CDR3 is the one TCRdb lists. The chain combines TRBV20-1 with TRBJ2-1; the D call TRBD2 from the table was never checked on the DNA. Germline CDR1 reads DFQATT; CDR2 reads SNEGSKA (reference sequence). The CDR3 spans 9 residues, counting both ends. CDR3 in amino acids: CSARESANE.

Concerning this clone: The missing conserved phenylalanine or tryptophan at the end of this CDR3 makes a read error likely. It is unclear where the CDR3 begins or ends on the DNA, so no DNA is shown, and the CDR3 is as TCRdb lists it. V and J are TRBV6-4 and TRBJ2-1; no check of the table's D call, TRBD2, against the DNA was made. The CDR3 spans 11 amino acids, including both terminal residues. Germline V lookup: CDR1 MRHNA, CDR2 SNTAGT. The CDR3 is CASSDSTSSPE.

Of note for this clone: No conserved phenylalanine or tryptophan is present at the end of the CDR3, so a read error is the likely explanation. The limits of the CDR3 on the DNA are not certain, so only TCRdb's listed CDR3 is given. The chain recombines TRBV18 with TRBJ1-2; the D call in the table, TRBD1, was not verified against the DNA. Germline V gives CDR1 KGHSH, CDR2 LQKENI. The CDR3 contains 11 residues when both ends are counted. CDR3 amino acids: CASSTRNRGYG.

For this clone: The CDR3 does not close with the conserved phenylalanine or tryptophan, likely indicating a read error. Because the CDR3's place on the DNA is in doubt, the DNA is left out and the CDR3 is given as listed by TCRdb. The gene calls are TRBV5-1 and TRBJ2-5; the table's TRBD2 call for D was not verified on the DNA. Germline loops: CDR1 SGHRS, CDR2 YFSETQ. The CDR3 is 11 amino acids long, termini counted. This CDR3 reads CASSLERGTET.

Remarks on this clone: This CDR3 fails to terminate in the conserved phenylalanine or tryptophan, so it likely reflects a read error. It is unclear where the CDR3 begins or ends on the DNA, so no DNA is shown, and the CDR3 is as TCRdb lists it. The chain employs TRBV7-2 and TRBJ2-5; the table calls TRBD1, which could not be checked here. The CDR3 length equals 11 residues, ends included. Germline CDR1 is SGHTA and CDR2 is FQGNSA. The CDR3: CASTTGQGQET.

Comment on this clone: This likely comes from a read error, as the CDR3 has no conserved phenylalanine or tryptophan at its end. The DNA is left out, because the CDR3 cannot be placed on it with certainty; the CDR3 is given as TCRdb lists it. The J gene is TRBJ1-5, the V gene TRBV7-9. Germline CDR1 is SEHNR and CDR2 is FQNEAQ (reference sequence). The CDR3 extends over 9 residues, inclusive of both ends. The CDR3 reads CASSIVGGA.